The 4 T cell receptor beta chains given below trace back to one sample, sequenced in a study of shared clonotypes between healthy human individuals. Sequencing was performed with immunoSEQ multiplex PCR; in TCRdb, only in-frame clones are kept and a portion is missing. The sample carries about 2.4 million clones, about 92% recorded once. Sequencing used naive CD4+ T cells sorted from blood. The sample's subset: CD45RA+ positively selected. These receptors came from a man in his late teens or twenties in good health.

In the case of this clone: Additional DNA sequences in this sample encode the identical CDR3. The V and J genes are TRBV10-2 and TRBJ1-2; tentatively, D is TRBD1 (5 bases). The V gene's germline CDR1 is WSHSY and CDR2 SAAADI. V was clipped by 6 bases and J by 4 bases, with 9 bases between them. The CDR3 sequence is 12 residues long. CDR3 DNA: TGCGCCAGCAGGGGGACTGTCTATGGCTACACCTTC. Protein sequence: CASRGTVYGYTF.

CDR3 in amino acids: CASSSEAADEQFF. DNA for the CDR3: TGTGCCAGCAGCTCGGAGGCTGCGGATGAGCAGTTCTTC. The rearrangement links TRBV7-3 to TRBJ2-1; D possibly corresponds to TRBD2 (5 bases). The CDR3 is 13 residues long. V was shortened by 4 bases and J by 8 bases, with 12 bases between the two germline ends. Per the germline V gene, CDR1 is SGHTA and CDR2 is FQGTGA.

The chain combines TRBV2 with TRBJ2-1, with 9 bases fitting TRBD1. V shed 10 bases and J 6 bases; nucleotides not matched to a gene: 16. This CDR3 spans 16 amino acids. Germline V gene sequence: CDR1 SNHLY, CDR2 FYNNEI. The CDR3 DNA reads TGTGCCACCACTGGGACCGGGACAGGGATCGTCAATGAGCAGTTCTTC. Translation: CATTGTGTGIVNEQFF.

Note on this clone: Other nucleotide sequences in the sample specify the same CDR3. The chain recombines TRBV6-5 with TRBJ2-5, with a weak D call TRBD2 (6 bases). The V end was cut by 7 bases, the J end by 5 bases, with 14 bases between. Germline lookup yields CDR1 MNHEY and CDR2 SVGAGI. There are 13 residues in the CDR3. As DNA, the CDR3 is TGTGCCAGCACCCCACCGGGGAGGGAGACCCAGTACTTC. Translating gives CASTPPGRETQYF.